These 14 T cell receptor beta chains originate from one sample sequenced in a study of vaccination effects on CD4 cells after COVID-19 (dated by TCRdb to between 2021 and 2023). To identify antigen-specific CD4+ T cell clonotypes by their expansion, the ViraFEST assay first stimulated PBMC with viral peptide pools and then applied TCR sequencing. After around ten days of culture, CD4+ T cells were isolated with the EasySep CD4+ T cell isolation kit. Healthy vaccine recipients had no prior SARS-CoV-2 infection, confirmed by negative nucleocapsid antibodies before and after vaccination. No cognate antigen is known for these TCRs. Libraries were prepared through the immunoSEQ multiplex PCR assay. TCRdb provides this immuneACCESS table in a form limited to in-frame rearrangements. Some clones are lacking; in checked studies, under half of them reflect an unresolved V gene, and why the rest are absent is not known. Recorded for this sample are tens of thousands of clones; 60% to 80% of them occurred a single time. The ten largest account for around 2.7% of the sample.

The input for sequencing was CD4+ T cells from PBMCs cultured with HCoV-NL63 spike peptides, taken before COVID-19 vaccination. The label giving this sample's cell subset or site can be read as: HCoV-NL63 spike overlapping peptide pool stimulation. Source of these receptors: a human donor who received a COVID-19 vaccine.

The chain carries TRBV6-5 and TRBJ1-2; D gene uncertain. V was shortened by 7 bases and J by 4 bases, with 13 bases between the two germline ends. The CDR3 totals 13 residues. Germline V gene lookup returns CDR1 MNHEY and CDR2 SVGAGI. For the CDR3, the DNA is TGTGCCAGCACCCCGAGTGGCCTCTATGGCTACACCTTC. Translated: CASTPSGLYGYTF.

The CDR3 DNA follows: TGTGCCATCAGTGAGCCTGGGGCAGCTCGCCAAGAGACCCAGTACTTC. Its protein is CAISEPGAARQETQYF. The chain recombines TRBV10-3 with TRBJ2-5; perhaps TRBD1 as D (5 bases). The CDR3 is 16 residues long. The germline CDR1 and CDR2 sequences are ENHRY and SYGVKD. Trimming stripped 2 bases from V and 1 base from J, with 14 bases between.

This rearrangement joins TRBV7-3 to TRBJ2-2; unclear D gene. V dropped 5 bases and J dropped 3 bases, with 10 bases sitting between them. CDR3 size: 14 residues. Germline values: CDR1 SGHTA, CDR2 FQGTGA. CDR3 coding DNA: TGTGCCAGCAGCCGACCTTCGGACACCGGGGAGCTGTTTTTT. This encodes CASSRPSDTGELFF. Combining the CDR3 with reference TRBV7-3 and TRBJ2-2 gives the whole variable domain GAGVSQTPSNKVTEKGKYVELRCDPISGHTALYWYRQSLGQGPEFLIYFQGTGAADDSGLPNDRFFAVRPEGSVSTLKIQRTERGDSAVYLCASSRPSDTGELFFGEGSRLTVL.

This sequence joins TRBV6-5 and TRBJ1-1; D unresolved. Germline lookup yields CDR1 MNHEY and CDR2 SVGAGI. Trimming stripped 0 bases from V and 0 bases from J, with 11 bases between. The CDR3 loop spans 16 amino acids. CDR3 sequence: CASSYSRREMNTEAFF. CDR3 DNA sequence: TGTGCCAGCAGTTACTCGAGGAGGGAGATGAACACTGAAGCTTTCTTT.

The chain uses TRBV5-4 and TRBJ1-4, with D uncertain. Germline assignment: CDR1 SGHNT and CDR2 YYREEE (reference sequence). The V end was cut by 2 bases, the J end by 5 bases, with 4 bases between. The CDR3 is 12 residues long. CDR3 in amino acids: CASSFQNEKLFF. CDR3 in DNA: TGTGCCAGCAGCTTCCAAAATGAAAAACTGTTTTTT.

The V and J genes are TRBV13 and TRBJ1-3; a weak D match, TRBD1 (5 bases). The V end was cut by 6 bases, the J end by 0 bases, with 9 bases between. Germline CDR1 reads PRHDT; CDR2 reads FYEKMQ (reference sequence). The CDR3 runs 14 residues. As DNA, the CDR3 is TGTGCCAGCAGTCCGGGGGGCTCTGGAAACACCATATATTTT. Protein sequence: CASSPGGSGNTIYF.

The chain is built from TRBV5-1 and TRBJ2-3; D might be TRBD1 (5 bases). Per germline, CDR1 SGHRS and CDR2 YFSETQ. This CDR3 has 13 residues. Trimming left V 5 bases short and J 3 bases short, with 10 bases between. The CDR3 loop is CASSNQGTDTQYF. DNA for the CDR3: TGCGCCAGCAGTAATCAGGGAACAGATACGCAGTATTTT.

The chain's CDR3 is CASSLWGGTGDGYTF. The CDR3 region has the DNA TGCGCCAGCAGCTTGTGGGGTGGGACAGGTGATGGCTACACCTTC. V usage is TRBV5-1 and J usage is TRBJ1-2; 8 bases are a match to TRBD1. This CDR3 has 15 amino acids. Losses at the gene ends were 1 base for V and 6 bases for J; bases not matched to a gene: 8. CDR1 SGHRS and CDR2 YFSETQ come from the germline V gene.

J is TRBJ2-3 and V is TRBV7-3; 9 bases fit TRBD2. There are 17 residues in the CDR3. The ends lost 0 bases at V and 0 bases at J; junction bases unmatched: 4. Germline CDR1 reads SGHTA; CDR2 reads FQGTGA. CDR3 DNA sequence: TGTGCCAGCAGCTTAACCGGACTAGCGACAAGCACAGATACGCAGTATTTT. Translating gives CASSLTGLATSTDTQYF.

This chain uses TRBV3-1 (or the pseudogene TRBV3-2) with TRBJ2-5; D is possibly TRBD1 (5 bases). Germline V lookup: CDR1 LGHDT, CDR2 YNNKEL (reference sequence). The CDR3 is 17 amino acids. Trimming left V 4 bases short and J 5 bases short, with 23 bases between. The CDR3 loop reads CASSLVFRTREVETQYF. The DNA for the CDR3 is TGTGCCAGCAGCCTCGTCTTTCGGACACGCGAAGTGGAGACCCAGTACTTC.

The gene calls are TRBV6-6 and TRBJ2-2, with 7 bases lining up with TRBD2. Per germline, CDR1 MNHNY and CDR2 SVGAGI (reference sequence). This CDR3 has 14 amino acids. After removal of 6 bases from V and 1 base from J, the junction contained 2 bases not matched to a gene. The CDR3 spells CASSERGNTGELFF. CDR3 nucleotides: TGTGCCAGCAGCGAGCGGGGGAACACCGGGGAGCTGTTTTTT.

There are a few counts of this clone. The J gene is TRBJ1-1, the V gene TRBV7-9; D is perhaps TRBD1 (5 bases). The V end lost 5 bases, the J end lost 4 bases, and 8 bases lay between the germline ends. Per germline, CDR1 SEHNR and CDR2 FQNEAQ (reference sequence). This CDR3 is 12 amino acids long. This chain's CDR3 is CASSTGGTEAFF. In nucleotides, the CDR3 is TGTGCCAGCAGCACTGGGGGCACTGAAGCTTTCTTT.

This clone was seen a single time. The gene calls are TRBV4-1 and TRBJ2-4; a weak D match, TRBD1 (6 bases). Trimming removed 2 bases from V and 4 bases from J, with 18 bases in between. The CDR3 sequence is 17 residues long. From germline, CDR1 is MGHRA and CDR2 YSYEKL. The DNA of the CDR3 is TGCGCCAGCAGCCAAACTCAACAGGGTTTTGGGAAAAACATTCAGTACTTC. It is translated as CASSQTQQGFGKNIQYF.

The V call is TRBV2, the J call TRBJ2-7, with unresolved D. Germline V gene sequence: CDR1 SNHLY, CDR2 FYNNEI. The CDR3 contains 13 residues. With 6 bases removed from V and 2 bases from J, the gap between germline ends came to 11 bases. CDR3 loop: CASRPSGPYEQYV. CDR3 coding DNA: TGTGCCAGCAGGCCGTCTGGGCCCTACGAGCAGTACGTC.